This T cell receptor beta chain stems from a study of T-cell reconstitution after alpha-beta-depleted transplantation in children. The study, taken as a whole, reports: T-cell counts and diversity at one year post-transplant came mainly from newly produced T cells.

The CDR3 length is 13 residues. Per germline, CDR1 SEHNR and CDR2 FQNEAQ (reference sequence). V lost 5 bases and J 7 bases, leaving 9 bases between the germline ends. Researchers prepared the TCRbeta library using unique molecular identifiers, the study reports. TCRdb reanalysed the PCR reads using MiXCR and keeps one entry per CDR3 protein. The sample comprises over 450,000 distinct CDR3 sequences, about 10% of which are singletons, and 2% to 2.5% rests with the top ten. This clonotype was observed many times. Its antigen remains unidentified. The J gene is TRBJ1-6, the V gene TRBV7-9; D possibly corresponds to TRBD1 (6 bases). The sequence was collected from a child under 10 years old with inherited bone marrow failure, due to receive a stem cell transplant. The specimen was PBMCs, collected before TCRalphabeta/CD19-depleted stem cell transplant. The CDR3 nucleotides read TGTGCCAGCAGCCGCACAGGGAATTCACCCCTCCACTTT. Its protein is CASSRTGNSPLHF.